Following are 16 T cell receptor beta chains from one sample sequenced in a study of beta chain features in type 1 diabetes. cDNA synthesis used the whole RNA isolate, giving expressed TCRB sequences. The protocol was immunoSEQ multiplex PCR, while the TCRdb copy is restricted to in-frame clones and leaves out a portion. The repertoire consists of approximately 140,000 clones, with roughly 10% occurring once and the leading ten covering approximately 0.65%. The sequenced sample consisted of central memory CD4+ T cells from blood. These receptor sequences come from a woman aged 40-49 years in good health.

This chain links TRBV7-2 with TRBJ2-3, with 8 positions matching TRBD1. CDR1 is SGHTA and CDR2 is FQGNSA in the germline V gene. V lost 5 bases to trimming and J lost 3 bases; unmatched junction nucleotides: 7. The CDR3 spans 15 residues. CDR3 DNA: TGTGCCAGCAGCCCCCGGACAGGGAGTACAGATACGCAGTATTTT. Protein product: CASSPRTGSTDTQYF. Combining the CDR3 with reference TRBV7-2 and TRBJ2-3 gives the whole variable domain GAGVSQSPSNKVTEKGKDVELRCDPISGHTALYWYRQSLGQGLEFLIYFQGNSAPDKSGLPSDRFSAERTGGSVSTLTIQRTQQEDSAVYLCASSPRTGSTDTQYFGPGTRLTVL.

This clone was observed a single time. The chain combines TRBV9 with TRBJ1-1; 7 bases agree with TRBD1. The J segment lost 3 bases and the V segment lost 0 bases, leaving 8 bases of the junction unmatched. Germline CDR1 is SGDLS and CDR2 is YYNGEE. The CDR3 runs to 16 residues. The CDR3: CASSVAHRGRDTEAFF. In DNA form, the CDR3 reads TGTGCCAGCAGCGTAGCCCACAGGGGTCGGGACACTGAAGCTTTCTTT.

The V and J genes are TRBV18 and TRBJ1-5, with D perhaps matching TRBD1 (5 bases). CDR1 is KGHSH and CDR2 is LQKENI in the germline V gene. Deletions cut 3 bases from V and 0 bases from J, with 9 bases between. The CDR3 totals 15 residues. CDR3 coding DNA: TGTGCCAGCTCACCCCGACAGAATAGCAATCAGCCCCAGCATTTT. Protein: CASSPRQNSNQPQHF.

In this sample, this clone turned up a few times. This rearrangement joins TRBV5-1 to TRBJ2-3; D perhaps matches TRBD1 (5 bases). Trimming took off 1 base at V and 1 base at J, with 13 bases between the two ends. The CDR3 spans 16 residues. Germline CDR1 SGHRS, CDR2 YFSETQ. CDR3 residues: CASSLRQRKGTDTQYF. The CDR3, as DNA: TGCGCCAGCAGCTTGAGACAGAGGAAGGGCACAGATACGCAGTATTTT.

V and J are TRBV4-3 and TRBJ2-3; D perhaps matches TRBD1 (7 bases). The CDR3 runs 16 residues. Germline V gene sequence: CDR1 LGHNA, CDR2 YSLEER. Trimming stripped 4 bases from V and 2 bases from J, with 16 bases between. CDR3 residues: CASSPQGGRNTDTQYF. CDR3 in DNA: TGCGCCAGCAGCCCTCAGGGGGGACGAAACACAGATACGCAGTATTTT.

This clone was recorded at least ten times. This chain links TRBV10-3 with TRBJ2-7, with TRBD1 identical over 12 bases. The CDR3 contains 14 residues. V gave up 5 bases and J gave up 6 bases; unmatched junction bases: 5. CDR1 and CDR2 from the germline V gene are ENHRY and SYGVKD. CDR3 DNA sequence: TGTGCCATCAGTTCGGGACAGGGGGCTGGCGAGCAGTACTTC. Its protein product is CAISSGQGAGEQYF.

This clone was observed a few times. This chain joins TRBV11-2 and TRBJ1-1; the D is unclear. The CDR3 length is 12 residues. The germline CDR1 and CDR2 sequences are SGHAT and FQNNGV. Trimming removed 2 bases at V and 11 bases at J, with 12 bases between. The CDR3 here is CASSLISGRAFF. In nucleotides, the CDR3 is TGTGCCAGCAGCTTAATTTCCGGTCGTGCTTTCTTT.

The chain has TRBV5-4 and TRBJ2-2; TRBD2 might be the D (5 bases). This CDR3 is built from 13 residues. The V end was cut by 4 bases, the J end by 11 bases, with 15 bases between. The germline V gene has CDR1 SGHNT and CDR2 YYREEE (reference sequence). The CDR3 DNA reads TGTGCCAGCAGCAGCCCTGGAGCGGTTGAGCTGTTTTTT. Protein sequence: CASSSPGAVELFF.

A few counts support this clone. The rearrangement joins TRBV6-5 to TRBJ2-2, with 8 bases identical to TRBD1. Germline CDR1 and CDR2: MNHEY and SVGAGI. V was clipped by 8 bases and J by 5 bases; unmatched bases: 7. CDR3 length equals 14 residues. Here the CDR3 DNA reads TGTGCCAGCTCCGGACAGGGAGGAACCGGGGAGCTGTTTTTT. Amino acids: CASSGQGGTGELFF.

The chain uses TRBV5-4 and TRBJ1-3; no definite D call. Germline CDR1 reads SGHNT; CDR2 reads YYREEE (reference sequence). This CDR3 comprises 14 residues. V was cut by 2 bases and J by 0 bases, with 6 bases left in between. The CDR3 protein is CASSLTYSGNTIYF. The CDR3 DNA follows: TGTGCCAGCAGCTTAACTTACTCTGGAAACACCATATATTTT. The variable domain in full, with the rest retrieved from reference TRBV5-4 and TRBJ1-3, is ETGVTQSPTHLIKTRGQQVTLRCSSQSGHNTVSWYQQALGQGPQFIFQYYREEENGRGNFPPRFSGLQFPNYSSELNVNALELDDSALYLCASSLTYSGNTIYFGEGSWLTVV.

This clone was observed a handful of times. The CDR3 is CASSSSGQTYEQYF. DNA for the CDR3: TGTGCCAGCAGCTCGTCGGGACAGACCTACGAGCAGTACTTC. This rearrangement joins TRBV7-6 to TRBJ2-7; the match to TRBD1 covers 7 bases. The V gene's germline CDR1 is SGHVS and CDR2 FNYEAQ. The CDR3 spans 14 residues. After removal of 4 bases from V and 2 bases from J, the junction contained 5 bases not matched to a gene.

This clone has just a few counts. The V gene is TRBV5-1, the J gene TRBJ1-1; 7 bases fit TRBD1. V shed 3 bases and J 12 bases; nucleotides not matched to a gene: 11. The germline V gene has CDR1 SGHRS and CDR2 YFSETQ. The CDR3 covers 13 residues. CDR3 nucleotides: TGCGCCAGCAGCTCAACAGGGGCGGCCGGGACTTTCTTT. Translating it yields CASSSTGAAGTFF.

In this sample, this clone turned up a few times. The chain uses TRBV5-1 and TRBJ1-1, with D uncertain. The CDR3 is 14 amino acids. The V gene lost 7 bases and the J gene lost 1 base, with 14 bases spanning the gap. Per germline, CDR1 SGHRS and CDR2 YFSETQ. The CDR3 reads CASALRVGNTEAFF. The CDR3, as DNA: TGCGCCAGCGCTCTCCGGGTCGGGAACACTGAAGCTTTCTTT.

J is TRBJ2-1 and V is TRBV10-3; 13 positions match TRBD2. Germline V CDR1 and CDR2: ENHRY, SYGVKD. The CDR3 is 15 amino acids. Trimming took 2 bases from V and 10 from J; bases not matched to a gene: 5. CDR3 amino acids: CAISEPGLAGKEQFF. CDR3 in DNA: TGTGCCATCAGTGAGCCGGGACTAGCGGGAAAGGAGCAGTTCTTC.

This clone was picked up a small number of times. The chain carries TRBV7-2 and TRBJ2-2; 16 bases are a match to TRBD2. V lost 4 bases and J lost 4; bases outside the gene matches: 3. CDR3 size: 17 residues. Looked up from germline, CDR1 is SGHTA and CDR2 is FQGNSA. The CDR3 region has the DNA TGTGCCAGCAGCTCGGGACTAGCGGGGGGGGGCACCGGGGAGCTGTTTTTT. Encoded protein: CASSSGLAGGGTGELFF.

The chain couples TRBV12-5 to TRBJ1-6; no firm D call. Trimming took off 5 bases at V and 6 bases at J, with 8 bases between the two ends. CDR3 length equals 13 residues. The germline gives CDR1 LGHNT, CDR2 FRNRAP. The CDR3 nucleotides read TGTGCTAGTGGTCTGGGCGTTAATTCACCCCTCCACTTT. This sequence encodes CASGLGVNSPLHF.